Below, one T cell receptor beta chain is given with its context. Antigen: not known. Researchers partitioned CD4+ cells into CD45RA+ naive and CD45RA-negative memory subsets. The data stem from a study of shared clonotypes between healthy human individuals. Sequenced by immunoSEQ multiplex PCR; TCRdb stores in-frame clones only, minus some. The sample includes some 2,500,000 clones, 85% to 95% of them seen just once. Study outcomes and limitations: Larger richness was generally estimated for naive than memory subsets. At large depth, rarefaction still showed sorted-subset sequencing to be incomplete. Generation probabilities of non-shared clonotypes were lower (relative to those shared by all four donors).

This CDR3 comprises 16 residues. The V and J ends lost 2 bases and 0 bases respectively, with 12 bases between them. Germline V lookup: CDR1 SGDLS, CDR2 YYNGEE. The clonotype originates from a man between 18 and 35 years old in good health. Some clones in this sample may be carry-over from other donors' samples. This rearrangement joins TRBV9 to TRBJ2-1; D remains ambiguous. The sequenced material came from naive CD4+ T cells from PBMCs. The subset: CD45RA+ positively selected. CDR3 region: CASSVGMTISYNEQFF. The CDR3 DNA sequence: TGTGCCAGCAGCGTGGGTATGACGATCTCCTACAATGAGCAGTTCTTC.